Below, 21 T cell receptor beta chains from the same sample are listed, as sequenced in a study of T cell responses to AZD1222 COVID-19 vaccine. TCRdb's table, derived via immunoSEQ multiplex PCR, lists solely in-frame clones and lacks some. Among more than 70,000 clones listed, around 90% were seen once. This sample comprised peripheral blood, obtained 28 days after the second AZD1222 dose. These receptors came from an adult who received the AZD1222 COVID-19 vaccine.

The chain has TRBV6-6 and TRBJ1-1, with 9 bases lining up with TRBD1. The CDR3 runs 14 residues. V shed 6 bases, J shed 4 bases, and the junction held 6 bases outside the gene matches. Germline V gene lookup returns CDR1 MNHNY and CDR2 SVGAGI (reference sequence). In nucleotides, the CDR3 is TGTGCCAGCAGGGACGAGACAGGGGGCACTGAAGCTTTCTTT. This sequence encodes CASRDETGGTEAFF.

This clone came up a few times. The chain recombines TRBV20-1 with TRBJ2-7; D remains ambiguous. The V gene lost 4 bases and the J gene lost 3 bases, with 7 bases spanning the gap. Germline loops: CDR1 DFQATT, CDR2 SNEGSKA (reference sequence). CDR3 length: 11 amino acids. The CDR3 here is CSATSLYEQYF. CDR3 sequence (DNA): TGCAGTGCTACTAGTCTCTACGAGCAGTACTTC.

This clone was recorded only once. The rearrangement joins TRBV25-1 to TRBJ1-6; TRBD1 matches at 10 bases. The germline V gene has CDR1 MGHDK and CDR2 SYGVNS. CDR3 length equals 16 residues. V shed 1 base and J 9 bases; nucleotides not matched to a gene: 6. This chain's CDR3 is CASSEWGTGDRSPLHF. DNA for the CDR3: TGTGCCAGCAGTGAATGGGGGACAGGGGATCGTTCACCCCTCCACTTT. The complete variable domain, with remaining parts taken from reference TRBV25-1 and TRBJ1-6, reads EADIYQTPRYLVIGTGKKITLECSQTMGHDKMYWYQQDPGMELHLIHYSYGVNSTEKGDLSSESTVSRIRTEHFPLTLESARPSHTSQYLCASSEWGTGDRSPLHFGNGTRLTVT.

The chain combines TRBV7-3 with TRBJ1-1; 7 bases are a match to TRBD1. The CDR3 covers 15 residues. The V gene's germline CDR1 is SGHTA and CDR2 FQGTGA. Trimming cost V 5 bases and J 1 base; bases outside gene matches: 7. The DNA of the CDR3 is TGTGCCAGCAGCCTACAGGGGCCGTCGAACACTGAAGCTTTCTTT. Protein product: CASSLQGPSNTEAFF.

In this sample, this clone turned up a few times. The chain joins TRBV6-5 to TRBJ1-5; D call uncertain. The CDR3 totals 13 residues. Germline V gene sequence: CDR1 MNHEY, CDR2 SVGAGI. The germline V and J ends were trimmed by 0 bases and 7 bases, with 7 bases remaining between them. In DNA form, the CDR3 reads TGTGCCAGCAGTTACTCGGTTAGGCAGCCCCAGCATTTT. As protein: CASSYSVRQPQHF.

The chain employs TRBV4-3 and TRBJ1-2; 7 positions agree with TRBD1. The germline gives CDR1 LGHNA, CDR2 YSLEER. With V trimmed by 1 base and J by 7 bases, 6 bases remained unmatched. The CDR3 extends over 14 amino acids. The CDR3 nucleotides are TGCGCCAGCAGCCAAGCCGCAGGGGGGACTGGCTACACCTTC. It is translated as CASSQAAGGTGYTF.

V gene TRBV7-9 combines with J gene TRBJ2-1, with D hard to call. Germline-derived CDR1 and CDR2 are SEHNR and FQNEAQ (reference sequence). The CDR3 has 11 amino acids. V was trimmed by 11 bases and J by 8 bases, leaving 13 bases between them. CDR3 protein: CADKTDDEQFF. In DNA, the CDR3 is TGTGCCGATAAAACCGACGATGAGCAGTTCTTC.

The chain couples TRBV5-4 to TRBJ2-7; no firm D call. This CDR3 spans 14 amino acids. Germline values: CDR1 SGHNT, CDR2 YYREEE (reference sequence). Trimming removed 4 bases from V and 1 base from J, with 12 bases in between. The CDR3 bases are TGTGCCAGCAGCCAAGGAATAGTTTCCTACGAGCAGTACTTC. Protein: CASSQGIVSYEQYF. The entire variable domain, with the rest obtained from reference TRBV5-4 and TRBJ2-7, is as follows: ETGVTQSPTHLIKTRGQQVTLRCSSQSGHNTVSWYQQALGQGPQFIFQYYREEENGRGNFPPRFSGLQFPNYSSELNVNALELDDSALYLCASSQGIVSYEQYFGPGTRLTVT.

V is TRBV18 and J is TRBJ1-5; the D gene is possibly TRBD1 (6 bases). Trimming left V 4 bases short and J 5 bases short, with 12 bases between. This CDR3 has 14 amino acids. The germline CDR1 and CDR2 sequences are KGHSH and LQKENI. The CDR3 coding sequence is TGTGCCAGCTCACTTAACAGGGCGGATCAGCCCCAGCATTTT. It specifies CASSLNRADQPQHF. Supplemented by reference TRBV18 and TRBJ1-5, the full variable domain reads NAGVMQNPRHLVRRRGQEARLRCSPMKGHSHVYWYRQLPEEGLKFMVYLQKENIIDESGMPKERFSAEFPKEGPSILRIQQVVRGDSAAYFCASSLNRADQPQHFGDGTRLSIL.

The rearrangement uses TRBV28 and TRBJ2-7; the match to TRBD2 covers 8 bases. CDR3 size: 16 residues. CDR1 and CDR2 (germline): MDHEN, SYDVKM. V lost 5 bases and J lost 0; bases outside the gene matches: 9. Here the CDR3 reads CASSRTGTRSSYEQYF. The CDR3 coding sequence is TGTGCCAGCAGTCGGACCGGGACTAGGTCCTCCTACGAGCAGTACTTC.

CDR3 residues: CSVASDGNQPQHF. CDR3 nucleotide sequence: TGCAGCGTTGCCAGTGATGGCAATCAGCCCCAGCATTTT. The chain combines TRBV29-1 with TRBJ1-5; no clear D. The CDR3 is 13 amino acids. Germline V gene lookup returns CDR1 SQVTM and CDR2 ANQGSEA. V lost 4 bases and J 2 bases, leaving 9 bases between the germline ends.

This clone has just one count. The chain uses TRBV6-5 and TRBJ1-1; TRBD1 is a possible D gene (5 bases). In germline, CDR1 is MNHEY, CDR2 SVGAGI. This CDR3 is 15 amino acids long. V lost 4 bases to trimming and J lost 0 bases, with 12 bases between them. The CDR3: CASSLGELMNTEAFF. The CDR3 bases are TGTGCCAGCAGTTTGGGGGAGCTCATGAACACTGAAGCTTTCTTT.

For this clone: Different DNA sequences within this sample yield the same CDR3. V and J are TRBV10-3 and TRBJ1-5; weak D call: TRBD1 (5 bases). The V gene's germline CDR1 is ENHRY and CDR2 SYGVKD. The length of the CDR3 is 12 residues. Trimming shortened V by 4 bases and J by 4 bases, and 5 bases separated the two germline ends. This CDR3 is CAISGGNQPQHF. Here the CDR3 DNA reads TGTGCCATCAGTGGGGGGAATCAGCCCCAGCATTTT.

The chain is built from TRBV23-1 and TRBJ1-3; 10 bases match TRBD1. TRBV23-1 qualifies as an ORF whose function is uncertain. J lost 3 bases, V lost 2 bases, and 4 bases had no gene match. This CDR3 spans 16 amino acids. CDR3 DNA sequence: TGCGCCAGCAGTCAACCCGACAGGGGGCTTGGAAACACCATATATTTT. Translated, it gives CASSQPDRGLGNTIYF.

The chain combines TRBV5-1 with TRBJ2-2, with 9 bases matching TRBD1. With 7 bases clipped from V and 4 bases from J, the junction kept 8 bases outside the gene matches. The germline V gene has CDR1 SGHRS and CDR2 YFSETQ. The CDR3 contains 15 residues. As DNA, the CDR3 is TGCGCCAGCCGCTCGGGACAGGGTATCACCGGGGAGCTGTTTTTT. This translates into CASRSGQGITGELFF. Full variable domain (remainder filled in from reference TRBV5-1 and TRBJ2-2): KAGVTQTPRYLIKTRGQQVTLSCSPISGHRSVSWYQQTPGQGLQFLFEYFSETQRNKGNFPGRFSGRQFSNSRSEMNVSTLELGDSALYLCASRSGQGITGELFFGEGSRLTVL.

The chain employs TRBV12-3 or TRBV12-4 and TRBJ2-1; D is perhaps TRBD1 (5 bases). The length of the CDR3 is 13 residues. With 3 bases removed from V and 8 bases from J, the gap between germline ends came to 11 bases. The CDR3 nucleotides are TGTGCCAGCAGTTTGGGGCCCGGCGATGAGCAGTTCTTC. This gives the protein CASSLGPGDEQFF.

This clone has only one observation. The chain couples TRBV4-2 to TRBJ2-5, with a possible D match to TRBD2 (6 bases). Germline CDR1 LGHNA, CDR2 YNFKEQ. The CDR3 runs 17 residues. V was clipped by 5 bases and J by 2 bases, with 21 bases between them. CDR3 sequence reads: CASSFSRRETSQETQYF. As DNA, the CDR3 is TGTGCCAGCAGCTTCAGCCGGAGGGAGACATCGCAAGAGACCCAGTACTTC.

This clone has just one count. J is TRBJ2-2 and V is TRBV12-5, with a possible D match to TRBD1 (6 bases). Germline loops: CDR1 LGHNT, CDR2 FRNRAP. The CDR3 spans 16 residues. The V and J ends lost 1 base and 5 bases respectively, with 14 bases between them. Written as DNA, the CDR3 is TGTGCTAGTGGTTTGGGACCCTACGGGACAACCGGGGAGCTGTTTTTT. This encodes CASGLGPYGTTGELFF.

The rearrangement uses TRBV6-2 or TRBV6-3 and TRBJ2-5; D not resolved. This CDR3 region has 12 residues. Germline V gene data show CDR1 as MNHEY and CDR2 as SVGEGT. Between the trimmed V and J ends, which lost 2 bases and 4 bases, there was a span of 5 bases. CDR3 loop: CASSYPVETQYF. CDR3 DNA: TGTGCCAGCAGTTACCCCGTAGAGACCCAGTACTTC.

Here the CDR3 DNA reads TGTGCCAGCTCACCGGGGGGGGGATCCCAGTTCTTC. This gives the protein CASSPGGGSQFF. The genes are TRBV18 and TRBJ2-1; TRBD2 matches at 7 bases. With V trimmed by 3 bases and J by 13 bases, 6 bases remained unmatched. CDR1 is KGHSH and CDR2 is LQKENI in the germline V gene. This CDR3 has 12 residues.

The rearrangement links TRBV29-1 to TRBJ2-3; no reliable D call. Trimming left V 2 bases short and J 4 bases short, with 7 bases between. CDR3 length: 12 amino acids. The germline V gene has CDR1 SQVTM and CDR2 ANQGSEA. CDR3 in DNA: TGCAGCGTTGAAAAGGGTCCAGATACGCAGTATTTT. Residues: CSVEKGPDTQYF.